This TCR beta chain came from a study of T cells in Graves' hyperthyroidism and ophthalmopathy. Overall study findings and caveats: Appearing also in blood were most of the thyroid clonotypes expanded above 0.001.

There were TCR beta CDR3 regions amplified from RNA transcripts. RT-PCR in the first round (using the HTBI primer set) targeted the TCR CDR3. One entry per CDR3 protein, called by TCRdb with MiXCR from the multiplex PCR reads. The sample records about 360,000 distinct CDR3 sequences, roughly 14% being singletons. This clonotype came up a few times. Its target is not known. Trimming left V 1 base short and J 6 bases short, with 13 bases between. Germline assignment: CDR1 LGHNT and CDR2 FRNRAP. The CDR3 extends over 15 amino acids. Each 10 ml fresh peripheral blood draw supplied the PBMCs. This TCR came from a man aged 25 to 40 with Graves' hyperthyroidism that later progressed to Graves' ophthalmopathy. The rearrangement joins TRBV12-5 to TRBJ1-5; D is perhaps TRBD1 (5 bases). Specimen: blood. CDR3 sequence (DNA): TGTGCTAGTGGTTTGGAACGGGGGGGGATTCAGCCCCAGCATTTT. This encodes CASGLERGGIQPQHF.